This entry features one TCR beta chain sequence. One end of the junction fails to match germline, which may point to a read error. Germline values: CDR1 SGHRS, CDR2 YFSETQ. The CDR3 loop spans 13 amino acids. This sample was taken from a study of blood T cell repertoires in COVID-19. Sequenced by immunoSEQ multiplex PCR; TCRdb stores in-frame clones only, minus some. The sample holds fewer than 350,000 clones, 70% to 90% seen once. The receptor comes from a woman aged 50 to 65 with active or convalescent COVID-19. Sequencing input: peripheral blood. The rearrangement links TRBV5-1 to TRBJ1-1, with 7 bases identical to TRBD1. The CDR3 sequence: CASSEQGNPEAFF. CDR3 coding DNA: TGCGCCAGCAGCGAACAGGGGAACCCTGAAGCTTTCTTT.